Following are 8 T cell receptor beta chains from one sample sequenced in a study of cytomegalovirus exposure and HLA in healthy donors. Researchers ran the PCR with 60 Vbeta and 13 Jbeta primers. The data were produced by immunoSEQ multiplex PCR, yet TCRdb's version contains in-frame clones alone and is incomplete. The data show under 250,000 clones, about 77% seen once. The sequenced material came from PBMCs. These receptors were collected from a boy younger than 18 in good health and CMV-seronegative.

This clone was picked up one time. The CDR3 DNA reads as TGTGCCAGCAGCGGCAGGGACATAAGGGGTGGAAACACCATATATTTT. Translating it yields CASSGRDIRGGNTIYF. The chain combines TRBV7-9 with TRBJ1-3; a possible D gene is TRBD1 (6 bases). The CDR3 is 16 residues long. Looked up from germline, CDR1 is SEHNR and CDR2 is FQNEAQ (reference sequence). Trimming pared 5 bases from V and 3 bases from J, leaving 17 bases between.

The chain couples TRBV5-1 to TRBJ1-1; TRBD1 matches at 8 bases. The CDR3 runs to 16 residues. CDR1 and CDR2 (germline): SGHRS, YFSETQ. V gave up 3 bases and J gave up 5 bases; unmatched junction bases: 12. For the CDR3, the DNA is TGCGCCAGCAGCTGGGGCGACGACAGGGGTTCAACTGAAGCTTTCTTT. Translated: CASSWGDDRGSTEAFF. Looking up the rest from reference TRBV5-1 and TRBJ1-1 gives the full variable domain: KAGVTQTPRYLIKTRGQQVTLSCSPISGHRSVSWYQQTPGQGLQFLFEYFSETQRNKGNFPGRFSGRQFSNSRSEMNVSTLELGDSALYLCASSWGDDRGSTEAFFGQGTRLTVV.

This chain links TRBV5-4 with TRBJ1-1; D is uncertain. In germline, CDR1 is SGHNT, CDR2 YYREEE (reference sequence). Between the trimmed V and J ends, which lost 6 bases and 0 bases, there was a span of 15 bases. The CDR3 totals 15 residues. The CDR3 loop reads CASTVPPLMNTEAFF. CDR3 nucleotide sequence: TGTGCCAGCACAGTGCCCCCCCTTATGAACACTGAAGCTTTCTTT.

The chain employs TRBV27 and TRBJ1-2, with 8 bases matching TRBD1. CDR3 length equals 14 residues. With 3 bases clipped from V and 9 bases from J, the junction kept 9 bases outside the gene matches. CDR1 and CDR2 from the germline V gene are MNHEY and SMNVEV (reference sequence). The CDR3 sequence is CASSFSTGERSYTF. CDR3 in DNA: TGTGCCAGCAGTTTTTCGACAGGGGAGCGGAGCTACACCTTC.

The CDR3 DNA sequence: TGCAGCGGTGGACAGGGAATAGAGCAGTACTTC. Its protein is CSGGQGIEQYF. This sequence joins TRBV29-1 and TRBJ2-7; 8 bases agree with TRBD1. From germline, CDR1 is SQVTM and CDR2 ANQGSEA. There are 11 residues in the CDR3. V trimming: 7 bases; J trimming: 7 bases; junction bases outside the gene matches: 6.

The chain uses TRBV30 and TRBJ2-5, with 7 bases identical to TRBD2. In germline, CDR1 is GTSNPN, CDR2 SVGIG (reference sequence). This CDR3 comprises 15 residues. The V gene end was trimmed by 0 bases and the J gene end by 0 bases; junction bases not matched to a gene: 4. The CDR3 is CAWSVTGGYQETQYF. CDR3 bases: TGTGCCTGGAGTGTAACCGGGGGGTACCAAGAGACCCAGTACTTC.

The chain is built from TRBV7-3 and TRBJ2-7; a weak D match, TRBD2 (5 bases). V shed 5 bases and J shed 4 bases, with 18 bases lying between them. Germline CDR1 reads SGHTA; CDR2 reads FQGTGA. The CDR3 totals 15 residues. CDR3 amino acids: CASSPPGGILYEQYF. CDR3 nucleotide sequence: TGTGCCAGCAGCCCACCCGGAGGAATACTATACGAGCAGTACTTC.

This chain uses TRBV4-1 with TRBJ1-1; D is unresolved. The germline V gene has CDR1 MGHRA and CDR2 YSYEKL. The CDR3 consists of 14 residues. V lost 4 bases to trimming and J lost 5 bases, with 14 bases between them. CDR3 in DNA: TGCGCCAGCAGCCCCGGGATTGGGGATACTGAAGCTTTCTTT. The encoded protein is CASSPGIGDTEAFF.